The sequence of this T cell receptor beta chain was determined in a study of Graves' ophthalmopathy and Graves' hyperthyroidism. General study findings and limits: A classifier, a 13-signature model, separated ophthalmopathy from stable hyperthyroidism with 87.88% sensitivity and 65% to 83% specificity.

Certain patients, namely those with other autoimmune diseases, uncontrolled infections, pregnancy or lactation, were excluded. RNA served as the template for amplifying TCR beta CDR3 regions. HTBI primers were used in a first-round RT-PCR, which preceded a second-round multiplex PCR. MiXCR, run by TCRdb on the multiplex PCR reads, gives a single entry per CDR3 protein. Of hundreds of thousands of distinct CDR3 sequences listed, over 20% were seen once; the top ten hold 7.1%. This CDR3 has 13 residues. The ends were cut back, 3 bases at V and 3 bases at J, with 11 bases in the middle. Germline V gene data show CDR1 as SQVTM and CDR2 as ANQGSEA. This clonotype was counted many times. Its antigen is still unknown.

What was sequenced was peripheral blood. V is TRBV29-1 and J is TRBJ1-2; perhaps TRBD1 as D (5 bases). The TCR sequence derives from a woman aged 18-35 years with stable Graves' hyperthyroidism. Some clones in this sample may be carry-over from other donors' samples. CDR3 residues: CSVDPRVDYGYTF. In DNA, the CDR3 is TGCAGCGTTGACCCCAGGGTTGACTATGGCTACACCTTC. Together with reference TRBV29-1 and TRBJ1-2, the CDR3 gives the full variable domain: SAVISQKPSRDICQRGTSLTIQCQVDSQVTMMFWYRQQPGQSLTLIATANQGSEATYESGFVIDKFPISRPNLTFSTLTVSNMSPEDSSIYLCSVDPRVDYGYTFGSGTRLTVV.